A selection of T cell receptor beta chains follows, all from one sample in a study of regulatory T cells in long-lasting Graves disease. TCRdb passed the multiplex PCR reads through MiXCR, listing each CDR3 protein once. The sample has almost 350,000 distinct CDR3 sequences, less than 20% seen once. The starting material was peripheral blood mononuclear cells (PBMCs), obtained when the disease was refractory, from a patient treated with antithyroid drugs. The receptors shown here come from a female donor with Graves disease. Both conserved end residues are part of each CDR3. The order of the fields is clone size, J gene, D gene, V gene, CDR3 protein, CDR3 DNA. A D gene is named only where the DNA matches it firmly. The size of a clone is reported for some rows only, either as once, few or many, or as a class for expanded clones.

size: NA; J: TRBJ2-1; D: TRBD1; V: TRBV11-2; CDR3: CASSPGTERKQFF; DNA: TGTGCCAGCAGCCCCGGGACAGAAAGAAAGCAGTTCTTC
size: many; J: TRBJ2-7; D: TRBD1; V: TRBV11-2; CDR3: CASSYTGTGGEQYF; DNA: TGTGCCAGCAGCTACACCGGGACAGGGGGCGAGCAGTACTTC
size: NA; J: TRBJ1-5; D: NA; V: TRBV7-9; CDR3: CASSLGPTNQPQHF; DNA: TGTGCCAGCAGCTTAGGACCGACTAATCAGCCCCAGCATTTT
size: many; J: TRBJ2-7; D: TRBD2; V: TRBV20-1; CDR3: CSAKAGAGAYEQYF; DNA: TGCAGTGCTAAAGCGGGGGCCGGAGCCTACGAGCAGTACTTC
size: many; J: TRBJ1-1; D: NA; V: TRBV19; CDR3: CASSIGTIGEAFF; DNA: TGTGCCAGTAGTATCGGGACGATAGGTGAAGCTTTCTTT
size: NA; J: TRBJ1-5; D: NA; V: TRBV5-1; CDR3: CASSLSGFNQPQHF; DNA: TGCGCCAGCAGCTTGTCAGGGTTTAATCAGCCCCAGCATTTT
size: NA; J: TRBJ1-4; D: NA; V: TRBV7-2; CDR3: CASSLVGMTREKRFF; DNA: TGTGCCAGCAGCTTAGTGGGTATGACTCGCGAAAAACGGTTTTTT
size: many; J: TRBJ1-1; D: NA; V: TRBV20-1; CDR3: CSASDPGLGNTEAFF; DNA: TGCAGTGCTAGCGACCCGGGACTGGGAAACACTGAAGCTTTCTTT
size: few; J: TRBJ1-5; D: NA; V: TRBV5-6; CDR3: CAGSRGGFSNQPQHF; DNA: TGTGCCGGCAGCCGTGGGGGGTTTAGCAATCAGCCCCAGCATTTT
size: many; J: TRBJ1-1; D: NA; V: TRBV13; CDR3: CASSLRGGLGAFF; DNA: TGTGCCAGCAGCTTACGCGGGGGACTAGGAGCTTTCTTT
size: few; J: TRBJ1-3; D: TRBD1; V: TRBV30; CDR3: CAKINTGVSGNTIYF; DNA: TGTGCCAAGATTAATACAGGGGTCTCTGGAAACACCATATATTTT
size: few; J: TRBJ2-7; D: NA; V: TRBV6-1; CDR3: CASRTGKYYEQYF; DNA: TGTGCCAGCAGAACAGGGAAGTACTACGAGCAGTACTTC
size: many; J: TRBJ1-4; D: NA; V: TRBV10-3; CDR3: CAISQGGEKLFF; DNA: TGTGCCATCAGCCAGGGTGGTGAAAAACTGTTTTTT
size: many; J: TRBJ1-2; D: NA; V: TRBV3-1; CDR3: CASSPDVNYGYTF; DNA: TGTGCCAGCAGCCCAGACGTAAACTATGGCTACACCTTC
size: few; J: TRBJ1-2; D: NA; V: TRBV9; CDR3: CASSARGNGYTF; DNA: TGTGCCAGCAGCGCGAGGGGAAATGGCTACACCTTC
size: few; J: TRBJ2-7; D: NA; V: TRBV28; CDR3: CASSFKGYGQYF; DNA: TGTGCCAGCAGTTTTAAGGGCTACGGGCAGTACTTC
size: many; J: TRBJ2-7; D: TRBD2; V: TRBV6-9; CDR3: CASSYTLGLAGVEQYF; DNA: TGTGCCAGCAGTTACACGTTGGGACTAGCGGGAGTCGAGCAGTACTTC
size: NA; J: TRBJ2-6; D: TRBD2; V: TRBV6-1; CDR3: CASMRGRGVSGANVPTF; DNA: TGTGCCAGCATGCGAGGGCGGGGGGTCTCTGGGGCCAACGTCCCGACTTTC
size: few; J: TRBJ1-4; D: NA; V: TRBV10-2; CDR3: CASSKGQGTNEKLFF; DNA: TGCGCCAGCAGTAAAGGCCAGGGAACTAATGAAAAACTGTTTTTT
size: many; J: TRBJ1-2; D: NA; V: TRBV20-1; CDR3: CSARDLRELVNYGYTF; DNA: TGCAGTGCTAGAGATCTTAGAGAGCTCGTTAACTATGGCTACACCTTC
size: NA; J: TRBJ1-4; D: TRBD1; V: TRBV7-9; CDR3: CASSSDRGAGEKLFF; DNA: TGTGCCAGCAGCTCAGACAGGGGCGCAGGAGAAAAACTGTTTTTT
size: many; J: TRBJ2-5; D: TRBD2; V: TRBV5-5; CDR3: CASSLGLAGKTQYF; DNA: TGTGCCAGCAGCTTGGGACTAGCGGGGAAGACCCAGTACTTC
size: NA; J: TRBJ2-6; D: TRBD1; V: TRBV2; CDR3: CASSEIEGQGIFGANVLTF; DNA: TGTGCCAGCAGTGAGATTGAGGGACAGGGTATATTTGGGGCCAACGTCCTGACTTTC
size: NA; J: TRBJ2-7; D: NA; V: TRBV7-8; CDR3: CASSWAGRPAYEQYF; DNA: TGTGCCAGCAGCTGGGCGGGACGCCCAGCCTACGAGCAGTACTTC
size: many; J: TRBJ1-2; D: TRBD1; V: TRBV2; CDR3: CASKEEDRGWFNYGYTF; DNA: TGTGCCAGCAAGGAGGAGGACAGGGGGTGGTTTAACTATGGCTACACCTTC
size: many; J: TRBJ2-5; D: NA; V: TRBV19; CDR3: CASSMDSGETQYF; DNA: TGTGCCAGTAGTATGGATAGTGGAGAGACCCAGTACTTC
size: many; J: TRBJ2-5; D: TRBD2; V: TRBV7-2; CDR3: CASSYTGTGGETQYF; DNA: TGTGCCAGCAGCTACACCGGGACGGGGGGAGAGACCCAGTACTTC
size: many; J: TRBJ2-7; D: TRBD1; V: TRBV5-1; CDR3: CASSFSGTGGREQYF; DNA: TGCGCCAGCAGCTTTTCCGGGACAGGGGGTAGGGAGCAGTACTTC
size: NA; J: TRBJ1-2; D: NA; V: TRBV4-2; CDR3: CASSQDQGQKFVGYTF; DNA: TGTGCCAGCAGCCAAGATCAAGGACAGAAGTTTGTTGGCTACACCTTC
size: NA; J: TRBJ2-3; D: NA; V: TRBV5-1; CDR3: CASSGPDPTDTQYF; DNA: TGCGCCAGCAGCGGGCCCGACCCCACAGATACGCAGTATTTT
size: many; J: TRBJ2-5; D: NA; V: TRBV6-1; CDR3: CASRPQSGTQYF; DNA: TGTGCCAGCAGGCCCCAGTCCGGGACCCAGTACTTC
size: few; J: TRBJ1-5; D: NA; V: TRBV28; CDR3: CASRELHSSPLSNQPQHF; DNA: TGTGCCAGCAGAGAACTCCACAGCTCCCCCCTTAGCAATCAGCCCCAGCATTTT
size: few; J: TRBJ2-7; D: NA; V: TRBV6-2/TRBV6-3; CDR3: CASSYNGRSSYEQYF; DNA: TGTGCCAGCAGTTACAACGGCCGGAGCTCCTACGAGCAGTACTTC
size: many; J: TRBJ1-4; D: TRBD1; V: TRBV4-1; CDR3: CASSQRQGAATNEKLFF; DNA: TGCGCCAGCAGCCAAAGACAGGGGGCTGCAACTAATGAAAAACTGTTTTTT
size: many; J: TRBJ1-5; D: NA; V: TRBV28; CDR3: CASRGGSSQPQHF; DNA: TGTGCCAGCAGAGGGGGGAGCAGTCAGCCCCAGCATTTT
size: NA; J: TRBJ2-2; D: NA; V: TRBV7-3; CDR3: CASSILPGGGTGELFF; DNA: TGTGCCAGCAGCATTCTACCCGGGGGCGGGACCGGGGAGCTGTTTTTT
size: NA; J: TRBJ2-1; D: NA; V: TRBV6-1; CDR3: CASIDLEAYNEQFF; DNA: TGTGCCAGCATAGATCTGGAGGCCTACAATGAGCAGTTCTTC
size: NA; J: TRBJ2-2; D: NA; V: TRBV6-1; CDR3: CASRRMRGNTGELFF; DNA: TGTGCCAGCAGGAGGATGAGGGGGAACACCGGGGAGCTGTTTTTT
size: many; J: TRBJ2-5; D: TRBD1; V: TRBV7-2; CDR3: CASSLYTGVETQYF; DNA: TGTGCCAGCAGCTTATACACAGGGGTCGAAACCCAGTACTTC
size: NA; J: TRBJ2-6; D: NA; V: TRBV6-1; CDR3: CASTTGNGANVLTF; DNA: TGTGCCAGCACTACAGGGAACGGGGCCAACGTCCTGACTTTC
size: NA; J: TRBJ1-3; D: NA; V: TRBV4-3; CDR3: CASSQGQSPGNTIYF; DNA: TGCGCCAGCAGCCAAGGACAGAGCCCTGGAAACACCATATATTTT
size: NA; J: TRBJ1-6; D: NA; V: TRBV5-8; CDR3: CASSLARVTNNSPLHF; DNA: TGTGCCAGCAGCTTGGCCAGGGTGACTAATAATTCACCCCTCCACTTT
size: many; J: TRBJ1-4; D: NA; V: TRBV6-1; CDR3: CASRLRPAGGEKLFF; DNA: TGTGCCAGCAGACTCCGACCCGCCGGGGGTGAAAAACTGTTTTTT
size: NA; J: TRBJ2-2; D: NA; V: TRBV12-3/TRBV12-4; CDR3: CASTLRWGNTGELFF; DNA: TGTGCCAGCACCCTAAGATGGGGAAACACCGGGGAGCTGTTTTTT
size: few; J: TRBJ1-4; D: NA; V: TRBV5-1; CDR3: CASRRLQGAPSNEKLFF; DNA: TGCGCCAGCAGACGACTTCAGGGAGCGCCGTCTAATGAAAAACTGTTTTTT
size: few; J: TRBJ2-2; D: NA; V: TRBV20-1; CDR3: CRCRSYTGELFF; DNA: TGCAGATGCAGAAGCTACACCGGGGAGCTGTTTTTT
size: few; J: TRBJ1-1; D: NA; V: TRBV19; CDR3: CASSGDKGIMNTEAFF; DNA: TGTGCCAGTAGTGGCGACAAGGGGATCATGAACACTGAAGCTTTCTTT
size: NA; J: TRBJ1-6; D: NA; V: TRBV4-3; CDR3: CASSQEGGRVSNSPLHF; DNA: TGCGCCAGCAGCCAAGAGGGGGGAAGGGTCTCTAATTCACCCCTCCACTTT
size: NA; J: TRBJ1-2; D: NA; V: TRBV4-1; CDR3: CASSQDSSRRYGYTF; DNA: TGCGCCAGCAGCCAAGATTCGTCCCGTCGCTATGGCTACACCTTC
size: many; J: TRBJ2-5; D: NA; V: TRBV7-8; CDR3: CASSFFQETQYF; DNA: TGTGCCAGCAGCTTCTTCCAAGAGACCCAGTACTTC
size: many; J: TRBJ1-1; D: NA; V: TRBV28; CDR3: CASSPRRENTEAFF; DNA: TGTGCCAGCAGTCCGAGAAGGGAGAACACTGAAGCTTTCTTT